What follows are 8 T cell receptor beta chains derived from one specimen sequenced in a study of cytomegalovirus exposure and HLA in healthy donors. 13 Jbeta primers and 60 Vbeta primers were used for the PCR. TCRdb's table, derived via immunoSEQ multiplex PCR, lists solely in-frame clones and lacks some. The sample has about 71,000 clones, 70% seen once. Sequenced material: PBMCs. The source is a woman in her fifties or sixties in good health and CMV-seropositive.

This clone was counted a few times. This chain connects TRBV6-1 to TRBJ1-2; 11 bases match TRBD1. This CDR3 is built from 17 residues. Trimming took 4 bases from V and 0 from J; bases not matched to a gene: 7. Germline V gene data show CDR1 as MNHNS and CDR2 as SASEGT. The CDR3 loop reads CASSATGTGGPNYGYTF. Here the CDR3 DNA reads TGTGCCAGCAGTGCGACCGGGACAGGGGGGCCTAACTATGGCTACACCTTC.

This clone was seen a handful of times. This same CDR3 is encoded by further DNA sequences in the sample. The chain joins TRBV6-5 to TRBJ1-2; 8 nucleotides align to TRBD1. The trim removed 2 bases at V and 8 bases at J, leaving 4 bases unmatched. CDR1 and CDR2 (germline): MNHEY, SVGAGI. The length of the CDR3 is 13 residues. DNA of the CDR3: TGTGCCAGCAGTTACGGACAGGGTGGGGGCTACACCTTC. This codes for CASSYGQGGGYTF.

The chain is built from TRBV12-5 and TRBJ2-1; 12 bases are a match to TRBD1. The CDR3 runs 16 residues. J lost 6 bases, V lost 1 base, and 4 bases had no gene match. CDR1 and CDR2 (germline): LGHNT, FRNRAP. CDR3 bases: TGTGCTAGTGGTTTGGGACCGGGACAGGGGGCCAATGAGCAGTTCTTC. Its translation: CASGLGPGQGANEQFF.

This clone has only one observation. The chain combines TRBV6-4 with TRBJ2-2; D call uncertain. Germline CDR1 MRHNA, CDR2 SNTAGT. Trimming pared 3 bases from V and 9 bases from J, leaving 17 bases between. The CDR3 runs to 15 residues. The CDR3 bases are TGTGCCAGCAGTGATTTTCTTGGTGTGGGCCGGGAGCTGTTTTTT. Translation gives CASSDFLGVGRELFF.

This clone was recorded only once. This chain joins TRBV12-5 and TRBJ1-5, with D unclear. The V and J ends lost 1 base and 6 bases respectively, with 13 bases between them. The CDR3 has 15 residues. Germline assignment: CDR1 LGHNT and CDR2 FRNRAP. CDR3 amino acids: CASGLAPQALQPQHF. CDR3 coding DNA: TGTGCTAGTGGTTTGGCACCTCAGGCCCTTCAGCCCCAGCATTTT.

The chain carries TRBV21-1 and TRBJ1-2; the D call in the table, TRBD1, was not verified against the DNA. TRBV21-1 is termed a pseudogene. CDR3 length equals 15 residues. CDR3 sequence: CASSEEVGQGRGYTF. The CDR3 DNA reads as TGTGCCAGCAGCGAAGAGGTGGGGCAGGGCCGCGGCTACACCTTC.

This rearrangement joins TRBV6-5 to TRBJ1-2; TRBD1 is a possible D gene (6 bases). The germline V gene encodes CDR1 MNHEY and CDR2 SVGAGI. Trimming took 3 bases from V and 0 from J, leaving 11 bases between them. The CDR3 extends over 15 amino acids. The CDR3 nucleotides are TGTGCCAGCAGTTATGTACAGGGATCTAACTATGGCTACACCTTC. As protein: CASSYVQGSNYGYTF.

This clone was counted between two and nine times. The chain joins TRBV7-6 to TRBJ2-1, with 13 bases identical to TRBD2. V shed 5 bases, J shed 6 bases, and the junction held 4 bases outside the gene matches. CDR1 and CDR2 (germline): SGHVS, FNYEAQ. The CDR3 is made up of 15 amino acids. The CDR3 bases are TGTGCCAGCAGCCCGGGACTAGCGGGAAGCAATGAGCAGTTCTTC. Translating gives CASSPGLAGSNEQFF.